Shown below are 2 T cell receptor beta chains from a single sample sequenced in a study of shared clonotypes between healthy human individuals. Data came from immunoSEQ multiplex PCR; TCRdb stores just in-frame clones and leaves some out. Among roughly 1.4 million clones, approximately 98.5% were seen once, and the ten largest hold approximately 0.38%. Sequenced: naive CD4+ T cells sorted from blood. Noted subset: CD45RA+ positively selected. Receptors were obtained from a man aged 25 to 40 in good health.

This clone was found once. The gene calls are TRBV28 and TRBJ2-3; tentatively, D is TRBD2 (7 bases). CDR3 length: 16 amino acids. The V end lost 4 bases, the J end lost 5 bases, and 19 bases lay between the germline ends. Germline-derived CDR1 and CDR2 are MDHEN and SYDVKM. The CDR3 protein is CASSSIRGGLQDTQYF. The DNA of the CDR3 is TGTGCCAGCAGTTCAATCAGGGGAGGGCTCCAAGATACGCAGTATTTT.

The chain couples TRBV25-1 to TRBJ1-2; 7 bases agree with TRBD1. Looked up from germline, CDR1 is MGHDK and CDR2 is SYGVNS. This CDR3 spans 13 amino acids. Unmatched junction bases numbered 3, after V lost 3 bases and J lost 5 bases. The CDR3 nucleotides read TGTGCCAGCAGTGACGGGACAGAATATGGCTACACCTTC. Protein: CASSDGTEYGYTF.